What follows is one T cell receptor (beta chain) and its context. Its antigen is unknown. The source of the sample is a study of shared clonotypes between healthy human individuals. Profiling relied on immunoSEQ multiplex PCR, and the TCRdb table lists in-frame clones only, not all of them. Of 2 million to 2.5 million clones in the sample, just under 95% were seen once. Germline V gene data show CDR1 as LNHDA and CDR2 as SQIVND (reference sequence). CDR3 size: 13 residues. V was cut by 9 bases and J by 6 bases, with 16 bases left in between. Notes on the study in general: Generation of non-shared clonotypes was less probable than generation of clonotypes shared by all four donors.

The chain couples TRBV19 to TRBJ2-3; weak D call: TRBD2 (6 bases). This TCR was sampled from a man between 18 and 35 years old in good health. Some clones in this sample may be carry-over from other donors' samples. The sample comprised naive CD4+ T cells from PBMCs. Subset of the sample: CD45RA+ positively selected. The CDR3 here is CASTGGAVDTQYF. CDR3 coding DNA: TGTGCCAGCACCGGGGGAGCGGTGGATACGCAGTATTTT.